These T cell receptor beta chains were read from a single sample in a study of blood T cell repertoires in COVID-19. Sequencing was performed with immunoSEQ multiplex PCR; in TCRdb, only in-frame clones are kept and a portion is missing. Among approximately 140,000 clones, roughly 86% were seen once, and the ten largest hold roughly 15%. The sample taken for sequencing was peripheral blood. The receptors were gathered from a human donor with acute or convalescent COVID-19. The donor label of this sample is uncertain. Each CDR3 is given with its conserved first and last residue. A D gene is named only where the DNA matches it firmly. A row's size may be missing; if present it is once, few, many or a size class.

V	size	D	J	CDR3	DNA
TRBV30	-	-	TRBJ2-7	CAWTGGGAYEQYF	TGTGCCTGGACCGGTGGAGGGGCCTACGAGCAGTACTTC
TRBV4-2	-	TRBD1	TRBJ2-1	CASSQDYGLGQVYNEQFF	TGTGCCAGCAGCCAAGATTACGGCCTAGGACAGGTTTACAATGAGCAGTTCTTC
TRBV7-8	-	-	TRBJ2-6	CASSLRVWGRATGANVLTF	TGTGCCAGCAGCTTAAGGGTGTGGGGGCGCGCGACCGGGGCCAACGTCCTGACTTTC
TRBV5-4	-	-	TRBJ1-2	CASSLEDRGYGYTF	TGTGCCAGCAGCTTGGAGGACCGAGGGTATGGCTACACCTTC
TRBV6-5	-	TRBD1	TRBJ1-5	CASTLRGTDNQPQHF	TGTGCCAGCACCTTACGGGGGACAGACAATCAGCCCCAGCATTTT
TRBV19	-	-	TRBJ2-7	CASSGQNSYEQYF	TGTGCCAGTAGTGGACAGAACTCCTACGAGCAGTACTTC
TRBV3-1/TRBV3-2	-	-	TRBJ2-3	CASSQGSNTQYF	TGTGCCAGCAGCCAAGGTAGCAATACGCAGTATTTT
TRBV6-1	-	-	TRBJ1-6	CASSEVSSNSPLHF	TGTGCCAGCAGTGAAGTCAGTTCTAATTCACCCCTCCACTTT
TRBV28	-	TRBD1	TRBJ1-2	CASSSRDRVDGDGYTF	TGTGCCAGCAGCTCCCGTGACAGGGTCGATGGGGATGGCTACACCTTC
TRBV3-1/TRBV3-2	-	-	TRBJ2-7	CARAAAYEQYF	TGTGCCAGAGCGGCAGCCTACGAGCAGTACTTC
TRBV5-1	-	TRBD1	TRBJ1-3	CASSGLGQGPGNTIYF	TGCGCCAGCAGTGGCCTGGGACAGGGCCCTGGAAACACCATATATTTT
TRBV7-6	-	TRBD1	TRBJ2-2	CASSFLTGQTGELFF	TGTGCCAGCAGCTTTCTGACAGGGCAAACCGGGGAGCTGTTTTTT
TRBV5-6	-	-	TRBJ1-1	CASSLFRGMVRGQNTEAFF	TGTGCCAGCAGCCTGTTTAGAGGGATGGTCAGAGGTCAGAACACTGAAGCTTTCTTT
TRBV5-8	-	-	TRBJ2-1	CASSSGGLGGPYNEQFF	TGTGCCAGCAGCTCAGGTGGGCTAGGCGGGCCCTACAATGAGCAGTTCTTC
TRBV6-6	-	TRBD1	TRBJ1-2	CASSILPGQGSYGYTF	TGTGCCAGCAGCATCCTACCGGGACAGGGCTCCTATGGCTACACCTTC
TRBV18	few	TRBD1	TRBJ2-2	CASSPGTGGTGELFF	TGTGCCAGCTCACCCGGGACAGGGGGCACCGGGGAGCTGTTTTTT
TRBV6-5	once	TRBD1	TRBJ1-2	CASRGITGTGHGYTF	TGTGCCAGCAGGGGAATAACTGGGACAGGGCATGGCTACACCTTC
TRBV21-1	-	-	TRBJ2-7	CASSKRAQRGFYYEQYF	TGTGCCAGCAGCAAACGGGCCCAGCGGGGTTTTTATTACGAGCAGTACTTC
TRBV5-6	-	TRBD1	TRBJ1-5	CASSRGQFNQPQHF	TGTGCCAGCAGCAGGGGGCAGTTCAATCAGCCCCAGCATTTT
TRBV7-3	-	-	TRBJ1-4	CASSFPRGGSNEKLFF	TGTGCCAGCAGCTTCCCCCGGGGGGGCTCTAATGAAAAACTGTTTTTT
TRBV5-6	-	-	TRBJ1-4	CASSFGGFYEKLFF	TGTGCCAGCAGCTTCGGGGGGTTTTATGAAAAACTGTTTTTT
TRBV20-1	-	-	TRBJ1-1	CSARYTTEAFF	TGCAGTGCCCGATACACCACTGAAGCTTTCTTT
TRBV12-3/TRBV12-4	-	-	TRBJ1-1	CASSTTMNTEAFF	TGTGCCAGCAGTACCACAATGAACACTGAAGCTTTCTTT
TRBV7-9	-	TRBD2	TRBJ2-1	CASRAPSGADNEQFF	TGTGCCAGCAGGGCACCTAGCGGGGCAGACAATGAGCAGTTCTTC
TRBV19	-	-	TRBJ1-4	CASSSGGVDEKLFF	TGTGCCAGTTCCTCGGGGGGAGTGGATGAAAAACTGTTTTTT
TRBV29-1	-	-	TRBJ1-1	CSVGRTMNTEAFF	TGCAGCGTTGGTCGGACTATGAACACTGAAGCTTTCTTT
TRBV5-3	-	-	TRBJ1-5	CARSFGQSGEPQHF	TGTGCCAGAAGCTTCGGACAGTCGGGTGAGCCCCAGCATTTT
TRBV5-1	-	-	TRBJ1-4	CASRPYQGSNEKLFF	TGCGCCAGCAGACCGTACCAGGGCTCTAATGAAAAACTGTTTTTT
TRBV7-9	-	-	TRBJ1-6	CASSSGRDPRPRDSPLHF	TGTGCCAGCAGCTCCGGACGGGATCCTCGGCCTCGTGATTCACCCCTCCACTTT
TRBV27	once	TRBD2	TRBJ2-1	CASSWLAGTPHEQFF	TGTGCCAGCAGTTGGCTAGCGGGGACTCCCCATGAGCAGTTCTTC
TRBV29-1	-	-	TRBJ1-1	CSVEVTGKNTEAFF	TGCAGCGTTGAAGTAACAGGAAAGAACACTGAAGCTTTCTTT
TRBV18	-	TRBD2	TRBJ2-5	CASSPPSGRDQETQYF	TGTGCCAGCTCACCACCGTCAGGGAGGGACCAAGAGACCCAGTACTTC
TRBV3-1/TRBV3-2	-	TRBD1	TRBJ2-3	CASRDGTVMTDTQYF	TGTGCCAGCAGGGACGGGACAGTTATGACAGATACGCAGTATTTT
TRBV29-1	few	TRBD2	TRBJ2-1	CSVGQAGGYNEQFF	TGCAGCGTTGGTCAAGCGGGGGGCTACAATGAGCAGTTCTTC
TRBV29-1	once	TRBD1	TRBJ1-2	CSVAPQGHGYTF	TGCAGCGTTGCGCCACAGGGGCATGGCTACACCTTC
TRBV3-1/TRBV3-2	-	-	TRBJ1-2	CASSQANYGYTF	TGTGCCAGCAGCCAGGCCAACTATGGCTACACCTTC
TRBV5-6	-	TRBD1	TRBJ1-6	CASSRRQGASYNSPLHF	TGTGCCAGCAGCAGAAGACAGGGGGCTTCCTATAATTCACCCCTCCACTTT